This T cell receptor (beta chain) is drawn from a study of beta chain features in type 1 diabetes. V lost 4 bases to trimming and J lost 0 bases; unmatched junction nucleotides: 5. Germline loops: CDR1 SGDLS, CDR2 YYNGEE. The CDR3 length is 15 residues. The sequenced template was cDNA made from the entire isolated RNA. Data came from immunoSEQ multiplex PCR; TCRdb stores just in-frame clones and leaves some out. Seen here are 250,000 to 350,000 clones, 14% observed once, and the top ten hold more than 6.5%. Sorting with CD45RO/CCR7/CD25/CD127/CD95/CD27 yielded naive, central memory, regulatory and stem-like memory CD4+ cells.

Specimen: central memory CD4+ T cells from blood. The chain carries TRBV9 and TRBJ2-3; the match to TRBD2 covers 7 bases. This sequence originates from a man aged 25 to 45 in good health. CDR3 sequence: CASSQGAGSTDTQYF. The CDR3 nucleotides read TGTGCCAGCAGCCAAGGAGCGGGAAGCACAGATACGCAGTATTTT. Supplemented by reference TRBV9 and TRBJ2-3, the full variable domain reads DSGVTQTPKHLITATGQRVTLRCSPRSGDLSVYWYQQSLDQGLQFLIQYYNGEERAKGNILERFSAQQFPDLHSELNLSSLELGDSALYFCASSQGAGSTDTQYFGPGTRLTVL.